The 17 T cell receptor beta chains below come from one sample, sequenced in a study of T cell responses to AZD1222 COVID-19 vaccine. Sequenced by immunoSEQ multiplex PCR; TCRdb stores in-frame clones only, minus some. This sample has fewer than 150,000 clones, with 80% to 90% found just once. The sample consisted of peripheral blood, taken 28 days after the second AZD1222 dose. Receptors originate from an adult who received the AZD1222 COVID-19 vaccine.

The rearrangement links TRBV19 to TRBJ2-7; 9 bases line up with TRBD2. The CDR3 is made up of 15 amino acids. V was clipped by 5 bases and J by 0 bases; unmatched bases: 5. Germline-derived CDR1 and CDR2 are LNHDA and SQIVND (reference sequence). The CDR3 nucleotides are TGTGCCAGTAGTGGAAGGACTAGCGCCTCCTACGAGCAGTACTTC. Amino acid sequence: CASSGRTSASYEQYF.

CDR3 amino acids: CASSYETRPYNEQFF. CDR3 DNA: TGTGCCAGCAGTTACGAGACCCGGCCCTACAATGAGCAGTTCTTC. The gene calls are TRBV6-2 or TRBV6-3 and TRBJ2-1; D is uncertain. Per the germline V gene, CDR1 is MNHEY and CDR2 is SVGEGT. The CDR3 loop spans 15 amino acids. Trimming took 2 bases from V and 2 from J, leaving 10 bases between them.

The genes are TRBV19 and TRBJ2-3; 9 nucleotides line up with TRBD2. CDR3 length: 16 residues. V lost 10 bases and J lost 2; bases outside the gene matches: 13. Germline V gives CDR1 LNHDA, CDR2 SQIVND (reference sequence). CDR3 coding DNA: TGTGCCACCCGACGGGCTAGCGGGGAATTCACAGATACGCAGTATTTT. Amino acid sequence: CATRRASGEFTDTQYF.

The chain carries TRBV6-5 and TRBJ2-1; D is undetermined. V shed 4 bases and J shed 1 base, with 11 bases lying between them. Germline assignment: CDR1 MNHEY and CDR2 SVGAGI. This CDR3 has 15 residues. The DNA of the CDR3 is TGTGCCAGCAGTTCGGGTACTGGGTCCTACAATGAGCAGTTCTTC. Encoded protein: CASSSGTGSYNEQFF.

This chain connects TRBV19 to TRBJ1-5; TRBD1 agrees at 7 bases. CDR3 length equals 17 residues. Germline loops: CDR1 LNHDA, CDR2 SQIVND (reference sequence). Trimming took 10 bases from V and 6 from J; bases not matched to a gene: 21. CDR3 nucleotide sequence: TGTGCCACCACACCCAGGGGGGACCAGGGGGACGGTCAGCCCCAGCATTTT. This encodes CATTPRGDQGDGQPQHF.

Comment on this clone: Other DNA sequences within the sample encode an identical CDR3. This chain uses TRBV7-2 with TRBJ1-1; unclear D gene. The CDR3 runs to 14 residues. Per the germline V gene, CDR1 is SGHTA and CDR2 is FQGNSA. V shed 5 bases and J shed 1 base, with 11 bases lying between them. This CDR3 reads CASSPGAANTEAFF. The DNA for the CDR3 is TGTGCCAGCAGCCCCGGCGCTGCGAACACTGAAGCTTTCTTT.

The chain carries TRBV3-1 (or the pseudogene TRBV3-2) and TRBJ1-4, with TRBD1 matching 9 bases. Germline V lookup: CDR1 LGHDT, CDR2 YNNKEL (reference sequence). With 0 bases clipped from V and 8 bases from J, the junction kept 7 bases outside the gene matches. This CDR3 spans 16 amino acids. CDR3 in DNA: TGTGCCAGCAGCCAAGATCCAACAGGGGGCGTCGAAAAACTGTTTTTT. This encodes CASSQDPTGGVEKLFF.

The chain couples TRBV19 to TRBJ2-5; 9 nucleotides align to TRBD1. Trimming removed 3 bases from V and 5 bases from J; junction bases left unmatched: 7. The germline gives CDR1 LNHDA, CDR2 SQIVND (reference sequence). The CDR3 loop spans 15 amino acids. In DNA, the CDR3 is TGTGCCAGTAGTATCGGGACAGGGTGGGGGGAGACCCAGTACTTC. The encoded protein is CASSIGTGWGETQYF. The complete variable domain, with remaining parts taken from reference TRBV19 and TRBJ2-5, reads DGGITQSPKYLFRKEGQNVTLSCEQNLNHDAMYWYRQDPGQGLRLIYYSQIVNDFQKGDIAEGYSVSREKKESFPLTVTSAQKNPTAFYLCASSIGTGWGETQYFGPGTRLLVL.

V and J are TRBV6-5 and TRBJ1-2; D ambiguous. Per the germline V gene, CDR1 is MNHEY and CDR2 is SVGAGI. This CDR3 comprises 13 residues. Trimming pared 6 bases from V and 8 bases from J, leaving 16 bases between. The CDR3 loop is CASSRRAGGGYTF. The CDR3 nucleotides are TGTGCCAGCAGCCGTCGGGCCGGCGGGGGCTACACCTTC.

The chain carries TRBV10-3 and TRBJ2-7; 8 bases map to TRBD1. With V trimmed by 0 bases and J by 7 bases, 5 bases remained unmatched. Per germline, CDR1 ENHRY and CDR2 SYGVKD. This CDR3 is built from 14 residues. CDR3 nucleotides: TGTGCCATCAGTGAGTCGGACAGGGTACAGGAGCAGTACTTC. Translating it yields CAISESDRVQEQYF.

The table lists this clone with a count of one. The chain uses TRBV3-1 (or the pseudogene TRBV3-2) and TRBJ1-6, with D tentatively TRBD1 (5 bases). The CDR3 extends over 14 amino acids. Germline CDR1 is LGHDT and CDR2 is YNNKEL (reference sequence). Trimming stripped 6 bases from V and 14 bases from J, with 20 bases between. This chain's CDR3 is CASRLGTVHEALHF. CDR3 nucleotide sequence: TGTGCCAGCAGACTCGGGACCGTCCACGAGGCCCTCCACTTT.

The CDR3 DNA reads TGTGCCAGCAGTGGTACCTTGACAGGCGAGAACACTGAAGCTTTCTTT. It is translated as CASSGTLTGENTEAFF. This chain uses TRBV6-1 with TRBJ1-1; D possibly corresponds to TRBD1 (6 bases). CDR3 size: 16 residues. Deletions cut 4 bases from V and 1 base from J, with 16 bases between. Germline V gene sequence: CDR1 MNHNS, CDR2 SASEGT.

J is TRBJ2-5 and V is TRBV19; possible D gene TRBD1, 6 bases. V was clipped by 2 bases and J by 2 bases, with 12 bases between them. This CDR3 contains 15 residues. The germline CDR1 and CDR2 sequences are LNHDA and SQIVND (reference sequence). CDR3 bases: TGTGCCAGTAGTATAATACAGGGTCGGCAAGAGACCCAGTACTTC. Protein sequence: CASSIIQGRQETQYF.

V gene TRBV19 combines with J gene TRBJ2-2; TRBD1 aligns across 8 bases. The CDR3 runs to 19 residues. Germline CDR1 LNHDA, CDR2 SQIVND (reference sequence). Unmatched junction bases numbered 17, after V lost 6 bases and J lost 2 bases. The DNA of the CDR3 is TGTGCCAGTAGGAACCCTATCTCCAGGGGGCTAAGTAACACCGGGGAGCTGTTTTTT. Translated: CASRNPISRGLSNTGELFF.

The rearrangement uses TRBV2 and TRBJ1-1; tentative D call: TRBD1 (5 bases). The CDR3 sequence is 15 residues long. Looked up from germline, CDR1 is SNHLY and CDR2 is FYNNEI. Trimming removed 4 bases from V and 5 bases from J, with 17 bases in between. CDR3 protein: CASSGGGMGRTEAFF. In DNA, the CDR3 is TGTGCCAGCAGTGGGGGCGGGATGGGGAGGACTGAAGCTTTCTTT.

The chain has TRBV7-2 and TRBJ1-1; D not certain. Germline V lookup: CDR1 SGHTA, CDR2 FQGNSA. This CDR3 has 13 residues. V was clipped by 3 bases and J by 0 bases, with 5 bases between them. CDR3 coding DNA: TGTGCCAGCAGCTTTTCGGTGAACACTGAAGCTTTCTTT. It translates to CASSFSVNTEAFF.

The CDR3, as DNA: TGCAGCGCCGAACGGCCCTCGGGAGGTGAAGCTTTCTTT. Its translation: CSAERPSGGEAFF. J is TRBJ1-1 and V is TRBV29-1, with D uncertain. The CDR3 consists of 13 residues. V was cut by 7 bases and J by 7 bases, with 19 bases left in between. CDR1 is SQVTM, CDR2 ANQGSEA, per germline.